This paragraph reports one T cell receptor (beta chain). TCRdb's table, derived via immunoSEQ multiplex PCR, lists solely in-frame clones and lacks some. The sample lists approximately 16,000 clones; approximately 80% were seen once. This sample stems from a study of T cell changes during pregnancy in multiple sclerosis. The clonotype was recovered from a female donor in good health, enrolled as a control in a pregnancy study. This specimen was CD8+ T cells from peripheral blood mononuclear cells, taken after pregnancy.

As DNA, the CDR3 is TGTGCCAGCAGCTTGCACGAGGCATATAGCAATCAGCCCCAGCATTTT. It specifies CASSLHEAYSNQPQHF. The chain carries TRBV7-2 and TRBJ1-5; no definite D call. Germline V gene data show CDR1 as SGHTA and CDR2 as FQGNSA. V was clipped by 3 bases and J by 0 bases, with 12 bases between them. The CDR3 length is 16 residues.